The clone carrying this T cell receptor (beta chain) has just a few counts. Its target is not known. Amplified regions were TCR beta CDR3 sequences from RNA transcripts. The HTBI primer set was used in a first-round RT-PCR of the TCR CDR3. TCRdb redid the calling of the multiplex PCR reads with MiXCR, one entry per CDR3 protein. The repertoire holds a few hundred thousand distinct CDR3 sequences, with about 43% as singletons. These data are taken from a study of T cells in Graves' hyperthyroidism and ophthalmopathy. Regarding the study as a whole: Ophthalmopathy onset followed model prediction by a median roughly six months.

Graves' hyperthyroidism was deemed stable given no ophthalmopathy progression within 18 months. The diagnostic basis comprised clinical symptoms, serum thyroxine and TRAb, thyroid ultrasound and orbital computed tomography. The CDR3 has 14 amino acids. Trimming removed 3 bases at V and 3 bases at J, with 12 bases between. Germline V gene lookup returns CDR1 MNHNY and CDR2 SVGAGI (reference sequence). The specimen sequenced was peripheral blood or thyroid tissue (not recorded which). The chain is built from TRBV6-6 and TRBJ2-7, with a weak D call TRBD2 (6 bases). The clonotype originates from a woman aged 18-35 years with Graves' hyperthyroidism. CDR3 sequence: CASSYDGGHYEQYF. CDR3 coding DNA: TGTGCCAGCAGTTATGACGGAGGGCACTACGAGCAGTACTTC.